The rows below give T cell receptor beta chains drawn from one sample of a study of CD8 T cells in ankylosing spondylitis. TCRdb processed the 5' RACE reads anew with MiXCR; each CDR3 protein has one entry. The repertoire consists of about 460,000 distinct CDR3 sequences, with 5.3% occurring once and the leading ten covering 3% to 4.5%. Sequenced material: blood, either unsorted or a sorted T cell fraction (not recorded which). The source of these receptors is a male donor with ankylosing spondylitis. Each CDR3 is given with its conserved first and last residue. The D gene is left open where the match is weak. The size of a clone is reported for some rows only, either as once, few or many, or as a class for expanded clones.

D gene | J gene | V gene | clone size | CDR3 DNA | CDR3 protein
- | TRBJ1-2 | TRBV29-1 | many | TGCAGCGTAGTCCGGGCGACGAACTATGGCTACACCTTC | CSVVRATNYGYTF
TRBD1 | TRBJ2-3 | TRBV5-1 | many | TGCGCCAGCAGCTTTGACAGGGCCTCAACAGATACGCAGTATTTT | CASSFDRASTDTQYF
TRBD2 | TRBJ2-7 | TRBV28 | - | TGTGCCAGCAGGCCCGGGAGGCCCTACGAGCAGTACTTC | CASRPGRPYEQYF
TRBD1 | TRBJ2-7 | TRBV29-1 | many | TGCAGCGTTGAACATCAGGGGGCGAGTTACGAGCAGTACTTC | CSVEHQGASYEQYF
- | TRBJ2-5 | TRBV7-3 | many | TGTGCCAGCAGCTCTCATTGGACTACGCCATTGGAGACCCAGTACTTC | CASSSHWTTPLETQYF
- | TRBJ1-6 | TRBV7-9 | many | TGTGCCAGCAGCTTAGCGTGGGGTGTGGATTCACCCCTCCACTTT | CASSLAWGVDSPLHF
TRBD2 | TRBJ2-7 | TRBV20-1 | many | TGCAGTGCTAAGACTAGCGGATCGACCTACGAGCAGTACTTC | CSAKTSGSTYEQYF
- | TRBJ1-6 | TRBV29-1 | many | TGCAGCGTTGTCGAGGCTGCAGATTCACCCCTCCACTTT | CSVVEAADSPLHF
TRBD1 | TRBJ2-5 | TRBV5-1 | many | TGCGCCAGCAGCTTCGATCAGGGGGCAGGGGAGACCCAGTACTTC | CASSFDQGAGETQYF
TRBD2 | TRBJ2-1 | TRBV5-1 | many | TGCGCCAGCAGCTTCGGGACTAGCGGGAATGAGCAGTTCTTC | CASSFGTSGNEQFF
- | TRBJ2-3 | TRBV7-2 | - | TGTGCCAGCAGCTCGGGGAAGGGGAGATCAGATACGCAGTATTTT | CASSSGKGRSDTQYF
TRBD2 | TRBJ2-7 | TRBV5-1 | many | TGCGCCAGCAGCCCGGGACTAGCGGGAGATCAGGGGACCTACGAGCAGTACTTC | CASSPGLAGDQGTYEQYF
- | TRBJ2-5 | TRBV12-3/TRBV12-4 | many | TGTGCCAGCAGCCGCACCGGGACACTCCTGGAGACCCAGTACTTC | CASSRTGTLLETQYF
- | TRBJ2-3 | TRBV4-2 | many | TGTGCCAGCAGCCAAGTTACTAGCACAGATACGCAGTATTTT | CASSQVTSTDTQYF
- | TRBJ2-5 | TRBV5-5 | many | TGTGCCAGCAGCGAGACAGTTCAAGAGACCCAGTACTTC | CASSETVQETQYF
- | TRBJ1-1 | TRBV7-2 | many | TGTGCCAGCAGAGCACAAGGAGGCACTGAAGCTTTCTTT | CASRAQGGTEAFF
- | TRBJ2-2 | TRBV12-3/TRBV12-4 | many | TGTGCCAGCAGTTCCCGGAGGGGTACCGGGGAGCTGTTTTTT | CASSSRRGTGELFF
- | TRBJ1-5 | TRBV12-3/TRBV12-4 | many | TGTGCCAGCAGTTGGGCGGGTGGCGGCAATCAGCCCCAGCATTTT | CASSWAGGGNQPQHF
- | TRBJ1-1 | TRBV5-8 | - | TGTGCCAGCAGCCCTGGACCCCTATGCGGTGAAGCTTTCTTT | CASSPGPLCGEAFF
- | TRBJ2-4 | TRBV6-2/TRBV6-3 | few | TGTGCCAGCAGTAGGGCCCCCTCCCCGAACATTCAGTACTTC | CASSRAPSPNIQYF
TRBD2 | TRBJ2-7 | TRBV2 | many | TGTGCCAGCAGTGACAGGGAGGGTTACGAGCAGTACTTC | CASSDREGYEQYF
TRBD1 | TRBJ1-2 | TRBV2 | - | TGTGCCAGTTCCCGGGACAGAGAGATCTATGGCTACACCTTC | CASSRDREIYGYTF
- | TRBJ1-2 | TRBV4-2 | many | TGTGCCAGCAGCCAAGCACAGGGAGATAATGGCTACACCTTC | CASSQAQGDNGYTF
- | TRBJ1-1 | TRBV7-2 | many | TGTGCCAGCAGCGTAGTCTTCGGGGAGAGTGAAGCTTTCTTT | CASSVVFGESEAFF
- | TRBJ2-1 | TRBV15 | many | TGTGCCACCAGCAGAGTGAACAATGAGCAGTTCTTC | CATSRVNNEQFF
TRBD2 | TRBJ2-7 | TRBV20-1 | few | TGCTGTGCTAGAGTACCAGCGGGAGGATCTTACGAGCAGTACTTC | CCARVPAGGSYEQYF
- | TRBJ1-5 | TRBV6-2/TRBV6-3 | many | TGTGCCAGCAGTTACTCGAACGGTCGGCCCCAGCATTTT | CASSYSNGRPQHF
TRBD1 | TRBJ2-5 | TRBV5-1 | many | TGCGCCAGCAGGTTACAGGGGGCACAAGAGACCCAGTACTTC | CASRLQGAQETQYF
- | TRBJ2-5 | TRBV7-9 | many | TGTGCCAGCAGCTTAGTGGTGATCCCAGAGACCCAGTACTTC | CASSLVVIPETQYF
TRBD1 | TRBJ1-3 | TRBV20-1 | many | TGCAGTGCCATGAAACAGGGGGCGGGAAACACCATATATTTT | CSAMKQGAGNTIYF
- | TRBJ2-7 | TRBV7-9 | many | TGTGCCAGCAGCTTAACAGGACGGACCTACGAGCAGTACTTC | CASSLTGRTYEQYF
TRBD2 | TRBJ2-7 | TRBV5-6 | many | TGTGCCAGCAGCTTGGTTAGCGGGAGCTACGAGCAGTACTTC | CASSLVSGSYEQYF
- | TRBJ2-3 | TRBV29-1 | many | TGCAGCTTCTCGGATCGGATAACGCAGTATTTT | CSFSDRITQYF
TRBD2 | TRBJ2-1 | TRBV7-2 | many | TGCGCCAGCAGCCTTAGCGGGAGCTACAATGAGCAGTTCTTC | CASSLSGSYNEQFF
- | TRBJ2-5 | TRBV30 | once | TGTGCCTGGAGTGACCCGGTGCAGGGCTACTTC | CAWSDPVQGYF
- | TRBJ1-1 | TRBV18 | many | TGTGCCAGCTCACCACTGGGGACGAACACTGAAGCTTTCTTT | CASSPLGTNTEAFF
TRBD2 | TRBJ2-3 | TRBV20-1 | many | TGCAGTGCTAGACCCGGACTAGCGGGTAGCACAGATACGCAGTATTTT | CSARPGLAGSTDTQYF
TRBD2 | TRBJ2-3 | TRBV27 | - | TGTGCCAGCAGGCCGGGACTAGCGCTATCCACAGATACGCAGTATTTT | CASRPGLALSTDTQYF
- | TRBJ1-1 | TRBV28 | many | TGTGCCAGCAAACCTCAGGTGAACACTGAAGCTTTCTTT | CASKPQVNTEAFF
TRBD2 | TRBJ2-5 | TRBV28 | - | TGTGCCAGCTGTACTAGCGGGGGGTTCCAAGAGACCCAGTACTTC | CASCTSGGFQETQYF
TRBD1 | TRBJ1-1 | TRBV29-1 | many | TGCAGCGTTGAACAGGGGACAGCTGAAGCTTTCTTT | CSVEQGTAEAFF
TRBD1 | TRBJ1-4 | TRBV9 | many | TGTGCCAGCAGCGTAGGACAGGGAAATGAAAAACTGTTTTTT | CASSVGQGNEKLFF
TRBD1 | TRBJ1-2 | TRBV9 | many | TGTGCCAGCAGCGTATTGGACAGGTCGGGCGGCTACACCTTC | CASSVLDRSGGYTF
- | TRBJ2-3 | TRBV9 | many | TGTGCCAGCAGCGTAGGCAGTCTGTCAGATACGCAGTATTTT | CASSVGSLSDTQYF
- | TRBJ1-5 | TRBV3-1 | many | TGTGCCAGCAGCCAACCGACTTGGGATCAGCCCCAGCATTTT | CASSQPTWDQPQHF
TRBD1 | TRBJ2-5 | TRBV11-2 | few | TGTGCCAGCAGCCCAAGGACAGGGATGGAGACCCAGTACTTC | CASSPRTGMETQYF
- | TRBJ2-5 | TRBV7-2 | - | TGTGCCAGCAGCCCAGGGGGCGGGGGGACCCAGTACTTC | CASSPGGGGTQYF
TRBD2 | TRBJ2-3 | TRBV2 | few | TGTGCCAGCAGGAGGGACTACCGTACAGATACGCAGTATTTT | CASRRDYRTDTQYF
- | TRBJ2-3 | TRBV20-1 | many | TGCAGTGCTAGAGCGGTAACGAGCACAGATACGCAGTATTTT | CSARAVTSTDTQYF
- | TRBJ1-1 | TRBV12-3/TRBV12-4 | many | TGTGCCAGCGGAGGTGGGATAGCGAACACTGAAGCTTTCTTT | CASGGGIANTEAFF
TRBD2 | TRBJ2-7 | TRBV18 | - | TGTGCCAGCTCATACCGGACTAGCGGGAGGACCTCCTACGAGCAGTACTTC | CASSYRTSGRTSYEQYF
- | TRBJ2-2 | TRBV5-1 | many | TGCGCCAGCAATCAGAACACCGGGGAGCTGTTTTTT | CASNQNTGELFF
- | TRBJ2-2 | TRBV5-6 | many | TGTGCCAGCAGCTTGGGACAGATTCTCACCGGGGAGCTGTTTTTT | CASSLGQILTGELFF
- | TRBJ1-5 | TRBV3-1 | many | TGTGCCAGCAGCCAAAGTGGGGCCGATCAGCCCCAGCATTTT | CASSQSGADQPQHF
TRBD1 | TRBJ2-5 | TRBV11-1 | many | TGTGCCAGCAGCTCGGGACAGGGAGGAGGGGAGACCCAGTACTTC | CASSSGQGGGETQYF
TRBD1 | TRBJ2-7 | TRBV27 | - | TGTGCCAGCAGCACCAGGGGGCCCGACGAGCAGTACTTC | CASSTRGPDEQYF
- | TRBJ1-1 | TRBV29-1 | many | TGCAGCGTTAGTCACCTTGAAGCTTTCTTT | CSVSHLEAFF